Sequencing of this TCR beta chain was carried out in a study of cytomegalovirus exposure and HLA in healthy donors (dated by TCRdb to the late 2010s). With regard to the full study: According to an earlier analysis of 587 of the donors, about 190 million T cells yielded roughly 110 million unique TCR beta sequences and around 300 Gb of sequence data. An earlier analysis of some 500 of the donors used high-throughput TCR beta sequencing to judge whether each TCR beta V gene segment behaved as functional or pseudogenic. To study patterns of TCR occurrence, a later analysis re-analyzed previously published TCR beta repertoires from hundreds of donors and added high-resolution HLA genotyping. Roughly 5 DR-DQ haplotypes were handled as single units for association and clustering, since linkage in the cohort was strong. Of the roughly 400 genotyped donors, less than 90% were placed in the genetic ancestry cluster associated with self-reported Caucasian donors. HLA typing included class I and class II loci at four-digit resolution. The later analysis used no new phenotypic data to find candidate immune exposures, relying instead on TCR beta sequences and their occurrence across donors. Typing coverage varied by locus: about 620-630 donors for A, B, C, DRB1 and DQB1; roughly 510 for DQA1; approximately 570 for DPA1; about 450 for DPB1. Besides the first cohort of some 670 subjects, a separate validation cohort made up of 120 different subjects was used. About 300 gigabases of sequencing data and tens of millions of unique TCR sequences were included in an early release covering under 650 HLA-typed donors. To predict cytomegalovirus infection status, the study combined high-throughput TCR immunosequencing, statistical association of individual TCRs with disease status, and machine learning. A later genetic analysis used genome-wide SNP genotypes for about 65% of the 666 donors, treating that subset as a discovery cohort. The study aimed to test whether cataloging public T cell receptors could reveal signatures of past pathogen exposure. Every repertoire in the discovery cohort had been generated on one and the same sequencing platform. The study profiled the T cell repertoires of 666 subjects by immunosequencing and related them to cytomegalovirus serostatus. Among some 410 genotyped donors of the cohort, an average of about 240,000 unique TCR beta nucleotide sequences was sequenced per donor, of which approximately 18% were non-productive. Donor age, sex, ethnicity and CMV serostatus were collected together with the repertoire data. Findings and caveats that apply to the study as a whole: Sequencing depth was assumed to be roughly uniform across donors in the presence/absence analyses, though that assumption may not hold. In a later genetic analysis, fewer N-insertions in productive TCRs were reported among donors in an Asian-associated ancestry cluster than the approximately 630-donor mean. Broadly in line with IMGT annotations, most TCR beta V segments showed up in productive rearrangements about 90% or about 30% of the time in an earlier analysis of about 500 of the donors. The classifier was reported to diagnose cytomegalovirus status with high specificity and sensitivity in both the original and validation cohorts. In this cohort, only TCR beta chains were sequenced, and detectable features were limited by the absence of alpha or paired-chain data. The sequencing pipeline was judged likely to have produced a cluster of highly shared sequence variants as a technical artifact. In a later analysis, HLA-associated TCR beta chains were found to be more clonally expanded and to have lower generation probabilities than equally common non-associated chains. Linkage disequilibrium might explain the correlated functional status among segregating V segments, but an unknown experimental factor could not be ruled out. In the study, 150 to 200 TCR beta chains were listed as associated with cytomegalovirus. Assigning TCR associations to individual alleles was difficult when HLA alleles, especially DR and DQ, strongly co-occurred. It was suggested by the authors that the approach could potentially be generalized to other disease states and immunological phenotypes. Across donors, most TCR sequences were observed very rarely, whereas some public TCRs were present in many individuals. Because some donors lacked HLA typing at each locus, the association tests relied only on the typed subset. A later analysis associated 15,000 to 20,000 TCR beta sequences with specific HLA alleles at a false discovery rate of 0.05. Three of the identified cytomegalovirus-associated TCR beta chains were confirmed in vitro to be specific for cytomegalovirus antigens. V-gene and J-gene trimming of TCR beta chains was associated with a missense DCLRE1C variant in a later genetic analysis, and the association was replicated in an independent cohort. Because counts were too low, 15 to 20 rarely observed V segments, including chromosome 9 orphons, were left out of the earlier analysis of about 500 of the donors. In a later analysis, several top co-occurrence clusters were reported to appear linked to parvovirus B19, influenza, CMV and Epstein-Barr virus. A later analysis found that TCR association rates varied across HLA loci, with DRB1 alleles showing the most associated TCRs and HLA-C alleles the fewest. The 87-base-pair reads could not distinguish some IMGT-functional V segments, including TRBV6-2 and TRBV6-3, so those segments were excluded. A later analysis found that most CMV-associated TCR beta chains appeared HLA-restricted, with HLA associations seemingly driven largely by CMV exposure. A further reported finding was that TCR beta sequences accurately predicted the HLA-A and HLA-B alleles for most subjects in the first cohort. Immune exposure information for the cohort was limited to CMV serostatus.

The cohort comprised fewer than 700 healthy bone marrow donors. At the time of sampling, every cohort member was nominally healthy, though immune exposures that went unrecorded were likely present. The donor tested CMV seropositive and was one of the 289 seropositive cohort members. A peripheral blood sample was provided by each donor, and peripheral blood mononuclear cells were used for TCR beta sequencing. Genomic DNA extraction from the blood cell samples was performed with the Qiagen DNeasy Blood Extraction Kit. V drops 4 bases and J drops 5 bases, leaving 12 bases in between. From the cysteine through the phenylalanine, the CDR3 covers 14 amino acids. Only the CDR3 part of the read is kept: 42 bases, read in frame from the first base. CDR1 and CDR2, per the germline V gene (reference sequence), are SGHKS and YYEKEE. Library prep was done by the immunoSEQ multiplex PCR assay. For the multiplex PCR, a mixture combining 60 forward primers for TCR Vbeta segments and 13 reverse primers for TCR Jbeta segments was used. The CDR3 region of rearranged TCR beta genes was amplified from genomic DNA with a multiplex PCR assay. On the Illumina HiSeq System, the amplified TCR beta libraries were sequenced as 87-base-pair reads. The original pipeline was this. Across the 500 to 700 repertoires, a later analysis counted around 80 million unique TCR beta chains, roughly 11 million of which were shared by at least two donors. A nearest-neighbor algorithm error-corrected the raw reads and collapsed the reads into unique sequences, merging closely related sequences to remove PCR and sequencing errors. CDR3 sequences were aligned to IMGT reference sequences to assign V, D and J gene segments. For a sequence to be retained, a match of at least six nucleotides to both a V gene segment and a J gene segment was required. Rearrangements were called productive when the CDR3 lacked stop codons and stayed in frame with V and J; all others were non-productive. Following IMGT convention, CDR3 was defined as the stretch from the second conserved V-encoded cysteine to the conserved J-encoded phenylalanine. The earlier analysis of roughly 590 of the donors excluded any sequence lacking an unambiguous match to a single V gene segment. An earlier analysis of about 600 of the donors called V segments functional above 56.7% productive rearrangements and segregating when the between-donor standard deviation exceeded 5%. A statistical classification framework was built to diagnose cytomegalovirus status from the catalog of TCR beta chain sequences. In a later analysis, TCR nucleotide sequences were compared against IMGT/GENE-DB human TR gene sequences so that V and J genes could be assigned. Using the TCRdist pipeline, a later analysis assigned CDR3 sequences along with most-parsimonious VDJ recombination scenarios. In a later analysis, each TCR beta chain was defined by its CDR3 amino acid sequence together with its V-gene family, and reads lacking a unique V-gene family were excluded. As a way to deal with suspected cross-contamination and a sequencing artifact, a later analysis dropped 592 nucleotide sequences that were highly shared and had low generation probability. In a later analysis, a clonal expansion index was calculated for each public chain from normalized within-repertoire ranks of inferred template counts. In a later analysis, generation probabilities were computed with a VDJ recombination model fitted to out-of-frame rearrangements, and the resulting probabilities were checked against IGoR. Hypergeometric tests were used in a later analysis to score TCR-TCR, TCR-HLA and TCR-CMV co-occurrence, with a repertoire-size bias correction applied to the TCR pairs. To estimate false discovery rates, a later analysis permuted the HLA or CMV assignments 20 times. In a later analysis, co-occurring TCRs were grouped with DBSCAN, and TCRdist sequence similarity was added when clustering was performed within HLA-allele-positive subsets. For co-occurrence clustering, repertoires with fewer than 30,000 or more than 120,000 public chains were excluded, along with several repertoires with anomalous nucleotide sharing. TCRdb obtained this table from immuneACCESS and retained in-frame rearrangements with V and J assigned. These tables miss some clones; where compared with another copy, unresolved V genes account for less than half of the shortfall, and the remainder is unexplained. The V and J calls and clone size are taken from that table; D and trimming were inferred from the DNA. A total of about 190,000 clones appear in this sample, more than 65% of them only once. Clones ranked in the top ten supply 2.5% to 3.5% of the sample.

As to this clone: Its cognate antigen has yet to be identified. There are no base qualities to consult, and no much larger clone falls within one base.

Sequencing input: PBMCs. This receptor was taken from a woman younger than 45 in good health and CMV-seropositive. Here the chain combines TRBV5-5 and TRBJ1-4, with a tentative D gene TRBD1 over 6 matching bases. CDR3 region: CASSRTVQNEKLFF. The DNA sequence is as follows: TGTGCCAGCAGCAGGACAGTCCAAAATGAAAAACTGTTTTTT.